The 22 T cell receptor beta chains below were found in one sample sequenced in a study of beta chain features in type 1 diabetes. As every portion of the isolated RNA was reverse transcribed, the sequencing read expressed TCRB transcripts. The assay was immunoSEQ multiplex PCR, and TCRdb's table has in-frame clones only and misses some. The sample lists some 240,000 clones, approximately 10% occurring once. The sample comprised central memory CD4+ T cells from blood. The source is a man aged 18 to 30 in good health.

This clone was found a few times. The gene calls are TRBV7-8 and TRBJ2-2; D remains ambiguous. Germline CDR1 is SGHVS and CDR2 is FQNEAQ. Trimming shortened V by 3 bases and J by 4 bases, and 9 bases separated the two germline ends. This CDR3 has 14 amino acids. The DNA for the CDR3 is TGTGCCAGCAGCTTTACTGGAGCCACCGGGGAGCTGTTTTTT. The encoded protein is CASSFTGATGELFF.

The chain employs TRBV5-1 and TRBJ1-2, with unresolved D. The CDR3 extends over 13 amino acids. CDR1 is SGHRS, CDR2 YFSETQ, per germline. The ends were cut back, 0 bases at V and 4 bases at J, with 7 bases in the middle. This chain's CDR3 is CASSLGNGYGYTF. The CDR3, as DNA: TGCGCCAGCAGCTTGGGTAATGGCTATGGCTACACCTTC. Filled out from reference TRBV5-1 and TRBJ1-2, the complete variable domain reads KAGVTQTPRYLIKTRGQQVTLSCSPISGHRSVSWYQQTPGQGLQFLFEYFSETQRNKGNFPGRFSGRQFSNSRSEMNVSTLELGDSALYLCASSLGNGYGYTFGSGTRLTVV.

The rearrangement links TRBV11-3 to TRBJ2-7; 10 positions match TRBD2. CDR3 length: 14 amino acids. V was clipped by 4 bases and J by 4 bases; unmatched bases: 4. From germline, CDR1 is SGHNT and CDR2 YENEEA. The chain's CDR3 is CASSSLAGTYEQYF. The CDR3 coding sequence is TGTGCCAGCAGCTCACTAGCGGGGACGTACGAGCAGTACTTC.

Only a few counts were recorded for this clone. The V gene is TRBV5-1, the J gene TRBJ2-5, with a possible D match to TRBD2 (5 bases). Germline V gene lookup returns CDR1 SGHRS and CDR2 YFSETQ. This CDR3 is 14 amino acids long. V dropped 5 bases and J dropped 5 bases, with 16 bases sitting between them. The DNA for the CDR3 is TGCGCCAGCAGTGACACACGGACGGGGGAGACCCAGTACTTC. Translation: CASSDTRTGETQYF.

This sequence joins TRBV5-4 and TRBJ2-5, with 9 bases matching TRBD2. V gave up 4 bases and J gave up 5 bases; unmatched junction bases: 9. Germline V gene data show CDR1 as SGHNT and CDR2 as YYREEE (reference sequence). CDR3 length: 15 residues. The CDR3 sequence: CASSNSGRFSETQYF. CDR3 bases: TGTGCCAGCAGCAATAGCGGGAGATTTTCGGAGACCCAGTACTTC.

This clone was recorded many times. J is TRBJ2-1 and V is TRBV6-5, with D hard to call. V was trimmed by 2 bases and J by 7 bases, leaving 12 bases between them. CDR3 size: 14 residues. Germline assignment: CDR1 MNHEY and CDR2 SVGAGI. CDR3 sequence: CASSYDGYANEQFF. The CDR3 DNA sequence: TGTGCCAGCAGTTACGACGGCTACGCGAATGAGCAGTTCTTC.

This clone occurred many times. This chain joins TRBV7-8 and TRBJ2-7, with D hard to call. There are 15 residues in the CDR3. V was cut by 1 base and J by 2 bases, with 12 bases left in between. Germline CDR1 reads SGHVS; CDR2 reads FQNEAQ. CDR3 in DNA: TGTGCCAGCAGCTTAGAAGGAGTCGGCCCCTACGAGCAGTACTTC. It yields the protein CASSLEGVGPYEQYF.

The chain uses TRBV11-2 and TRBJ2-1; D perhaps matches TRBD2 (5 bases). V was cut by 5 bases and J by 6 bases, with 14 bases left in between. Germline CDR1 is SGHAT and CDR2 is FQNNGV. The CDR3 totals 14 residues. CDR3 region: CASSPTILVNEQFF. The CDR3 DNA is TGTGCCAGCAGCCCGACTATCCTTGTCAATGAGCAGTTCTTC.

This clone was picked up a small number of times. The V gene is TRBV4-3, the J gene TRBJ2-1, with D perhaps given as TRBD1 or TRBD2 (5 bases each). There are 15 residues in the CDR3. CDR1 LGHNA and CDR2 YSLEER come from the germline V gene. Trimming cost V 4 bases and J 6 bases, with 16 bases left between them. The CDR3, as DNA: TGCGCCAGCAGCCTTGGGACCGACGGGGCCAATGAGCAGTTCTTC. Translation: CASSLGTDGANEQFF.

This clone was observed a handful of times. The V and J genes are TRBV30 and TRBJ1-5; D gene uncertain. The germline V and J ends were trimmed by 2 bases and 7 bases, with 12 bases remaining between them. Per the germline V gene, CDR1 is GTSNPN and CDR2 is SVGIG (reference sequence). The CDR3 has 13 amino acids. CDR3 bases: TGTGCCTGGAGTACGAGGGTTGGACAGCCCCAGCATTTT. Its translation: CAWSTRVGQPQHF.

There are a few counts of this clone. This chain uses TRBV29-1 with TRBJ2-6; D is uncertain. The CDR3 is 13 amino acids. Trimming took 3 bases from V and 2 from J, leaving 5 bases between them. Germline loops: CDR1 SQVTM, CDR2 ANQGSEA. In DNA, the CDR3 is TGCAGCGTTGAGAGCGCTGGGGCCAACGTCCTGACTTTC. It is translated as CSVESAGANVLTF.

The chain is built from TRBV2 and TRBJ2-6, with D maybe TRBD2 (5 bases). Per the germline V gene, CDR1 is SNHLY and CDR2 is FYNNEI. This CDR3 has 16 amino acids. V gave up 8 bases and J gave up 4 bases, with 18 bases separating them. CDR3 DNA sequence: TGTGCCAGCGTCTACCGCGGGCTAGGAGGGGCCAACGTCCTGACTTTC. It codes for CASVYRGLGGANVLTF.

The chain uses TRBV7-6 and TRBJ2-7; TRBD2 is a possible D gene (6 bases). CDR3 length: 14 amino acids. V lost 10 bases and J lost 0, with 16 bases in between. CDR1 and CDR2 from the germline V gene are SGHVS and FNYEAQ. CDR3 in DNA: TGTGCCACCGCCGAGCGGGCGAGCTCCTACGAGCAGTACTTC. As protein: CATAERASSYEQYF.

This clone was seen only a few times. The chain uses TRBV30 and TRBJ2-1; D gene uncertain. The CDR3 has 14 amino acids. V was trimmed by 1 base and J by 0 bases, leaving 7 bases between them. CDR1 is GTSNPN, CDR2 SVGIG, per germline (reference sequence). CDR3 amino acids: CAWSARSSYNEQFF. The CDR3 nucleotides are TGTGCCTGGAGTGCTAGGAGCTCCTACAATGAGCAGTTCTTC. Using reference TRBV30 and TRBJ2-1 for the parts outside the CDR3, the full variable domain is SQTIHQWPATLVQPVGSPLSLECTVEGTSNPNLYWYRQAAGRGLQLLFYSVGIGQISSEVPQNLSASRPQDRQFILSSKKLLLSDSGFYLCAWSARSSYNEQFFGPGTRLTVL.

This clone was detected a few times. The gene calls are TRBV2 and TRBJ1-5; D is uncertain. CDR3 length: 14 residues. Trimming shortened V by 6 bases and J by 3 bases, and 12 bases separated the two germline ends. From germline, CDR1 is SNHLY and CDR2 FYNNEI. The CDR3 is CASRGTGNNQPQHF. The CDR3 DNA reads TGTGCCAGCAGGGGAACGGGGAACAATCAGCCCCAGCATTTT.

The table lists this clone with a few counts. The rearrangement links TRBV28 to TRBJ2-1; 11 nucleotides line up with TRBD2. Germline values: CDR1 MDHEN, CDR2 SYDVKM. The CDR3 consists of 15 residues. Trimming took 5 bases from V and 7 from J; bases not matched to a gene: 7. As DNA, the CDR3 is TGTGCCAGCAGTCGAACTAGCGGGAGTAGTAATGAGCAGTTCTTC. Encoded protein: CASSRTSGSSNEQFF.

The table lists this clone with a few counts. The V call is TRBV6-5, the J call TRBJ2-5; tentative D call: TRBD2 (6 bases). Gene TRBJ2-7 matches the end of the DNA better, so the J call may be wrong. This CDR3 is built from 11 residues. CDR1 MNHEY and CDR2 SVGAGI come from the germline V gene. CDR3: CASGTPYEQYF. The CDR3 coding sequence is TGTGCCAGCGGGACTCCGTACGAGCAGTACTTC.

This clone was seen a few times. The genes are TRBV6-6 and TRBJ2-1; D might be TRBD1 or TRBD2, each matching 5 bases. Trimming took 6 bases from V and 5 from J, leaving 14 bases between them. The CDR3 consists of 14 residues. Germline CDR1 and CDR2: MNHNY and SVGAGI (reference sequence). CDR3 coding DNA: TGTGCCAGCAGATCCGGGACGACGAACAATGAGCAGTTCTTC. This translates into CASRSGTTNNEQFF.

The chain recombines TRBV7-8 with TRBJ2-6; D is possibly TRBD2 (6 bases). Germline loops: CDR1 SGHVS, CDR2 FQNEAQ. This CDR3 contains 17 residues. V was shortened by 1 base and J by 7 bases, with 17 bases between the two germline ends. The CDR3 reads CASSLVFRGDEANVLTF. CDR3 coding DNA: TGTGCCAGCAGCTTAGTATTTCGCGGGGATGAAGCCAACGTCCTGACTTTC.

This clone showed up just a few times. This rearrangement joins TRBV27 to TRBJ2-5; D assignment may be TRBD1 or TRBD2 (6 bases each). Germline V lookup: CDR1 MNHEY, CDR2 SMNVEV (reference sequence). This CDR3 spans 12 amino acids. The V end was cut by 5 bases, the J end by 7 bases, with 11 bases between. The CDR3 DNA sequence: TGTGCCAGCAGTATCAGGGGAGGGACCCAGTACTTC. This encodes CASSIRGGTQYF.

This clone was found a few times. This chain links TRBV9 with TRBJ2-1, with 9 bases identical to TRBD2. J gave up 5 bases and V 0 bases, and 0 bases lay outside the gene matches. The CDR3 spans 14 residues. CDR1 SGDLS and CDR2 YYNGEE come from the germline V gene. CDR3 residues: CASSVGTSDNEQFF. The CDR3 DNA reads as TGTGCCAGCAGCGTAGGGACTAGCGACAATGAGCAGTTCTTC.

The table lists this clone with a few counts. The genes are TRBV19 and TRBJ1-1; a possible D gene is TRBD1 (5 bases). Germline lookup yields CDR1 LNHDA and CDR2 SQIVND (reference sequence). The V and J ends lost 3 bases and 5 bases respectively, with 16 bases between them. This CDR3 is built from 15 residues. The CDR3 DNA follows: TGTGCCAGTAGTATCTTCTTACAGGAGGGGACTGAAGCTTTCTTT. Residues: CASSIFLQEGTEAFF.